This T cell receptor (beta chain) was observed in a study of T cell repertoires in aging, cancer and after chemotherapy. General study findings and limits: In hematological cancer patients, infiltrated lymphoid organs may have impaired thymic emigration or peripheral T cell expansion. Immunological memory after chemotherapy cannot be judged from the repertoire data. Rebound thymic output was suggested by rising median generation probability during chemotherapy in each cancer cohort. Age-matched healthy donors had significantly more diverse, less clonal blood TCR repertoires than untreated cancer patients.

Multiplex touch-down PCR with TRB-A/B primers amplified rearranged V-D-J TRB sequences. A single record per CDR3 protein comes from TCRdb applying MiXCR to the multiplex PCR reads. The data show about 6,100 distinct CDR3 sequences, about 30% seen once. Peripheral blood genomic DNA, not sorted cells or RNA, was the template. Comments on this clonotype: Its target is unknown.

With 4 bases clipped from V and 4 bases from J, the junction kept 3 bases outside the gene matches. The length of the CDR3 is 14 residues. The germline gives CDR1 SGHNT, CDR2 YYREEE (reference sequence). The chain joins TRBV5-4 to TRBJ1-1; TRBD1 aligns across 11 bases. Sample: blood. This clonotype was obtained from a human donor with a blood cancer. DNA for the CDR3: TGTGCCAGCAGCCACGGGACAGGGGGCACTGAAGCTTTCTTT. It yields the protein CASSHGTGGTEAFF. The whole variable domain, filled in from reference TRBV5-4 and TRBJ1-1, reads ETGVTQSPTHLIKTRGQQVTLRCSSQSGHNTVSWYQQALGQGPQFIFQYYREEENGRGNFPPRFSGLQFPNYSSELNVNALELDDSALYLCASSHGTGGTEAFFGQGTRLTVV.